A single TCR beta chain is shown here with its context. The data stem from a study of CD8 T cells in Susac syndrome. An amount of RNA that ranged from about 0.45 to 1 ug was reverse transcribed with random hexamers. From the immunoSEQ multiplex PCR reads, TCRdb called clonotypes with MiXCR, one entry per CDR3 protein. The sample comprises 70,000 to 85,000 distinct CDR3 sequences, roughly 96% of which are singletons, and around 0.43% rests with the top ten. Diagnostic criteria defined recently for definite or probable disease were met by the Susac syndrome patients. V was clipped by 4 bases and J by 7 bases, with 14 bases between them. The CDR3 is made up of 13 amino acids. Germline V gene data show CDR1 as SGHDN and CDR2 as FVKESK.

Sequenced sample: CD8+ T cells from PBMCs. This receptor was taken from a human donor with Susac syndrome. This sequence joins TRBV14 and TRBJ2-7; D gene uncertain. CDR3 DNA sequence: TGTGCCAGCAGCCCAGCGACTCGGAAGGAGCAGTACTTC. It translates to CASSPATRKEQYF.